This T cell receptor beta chain was profiled in a study of shared clonotypes between healthy human individuals. Between the trimmed V and J ends, which lost 2 bases and 2 bases, there was a span of 13 bases. Germline CDR1 is MNHEY and CDR2 is SVGAGI. This CDR3 spans 15 amino acids. The sorted-subset replicate PCRs were given roughly 190 ng DNA, which is tens of thousands of T cell genomes. Sequencing was performed with immunoSEQ multiplex PCR; in TCRdb, only in-frame clones are kept and a portion is missing. The sample carries around 640,000 clones, about 96% recorded once. It was CD45RO-negative cells, positively selected for CCR7, that made up naive CD8 cells, with terminally differentiated effector memory CD45RA+ cells excluded. Overall study results and limits: Generation probabilities of non-shared clonotypes were lower (relative to those shared by all four donors).

Points on this clone: What it binds is not known.

The sample comprised naive CD8+ T cells sorted from blood. This sequence was found in a woman in her 30s in good health. The J gene is TRBJ2-7, the V gene TRBV6-5; weak D call: TRBD1 (5 bases). In DNA form, the CDR3 reads TGTGCCAGCAGTTACCTCCAGGGTGAGGCCTACGAGCAGTACTTC. Protein product: CASSYLQGEAYEQYF.